This paragraph reports one T cell receptor beta chain. Source study methods: Counts of nucleated cells, estimated from reference gene primer amplification, were obtained. The protocol was immunoSEQ multiplex PCR, while the TCRdb copy is restricted to in-frame clones and leaves out a portion. That table is the source of V, J and clone size, and D and trimming were worked out from the DNA. This sample has approximately 350,000 clones, with 89% found just once. The CDR3 has 14 residues. Germline CDR1 is SGHVS and CDR2 is FQNEAQ. V was shortened by 5 bases and J by 2 bases, with 10 bases between the two germline ends. This record belongs to a study of blood T cell repertoires in COVID-19. The wider study: The origin of the acute and convalescent COVID-19 samples was the United States, Italy and Spain. Nucleic acid was either cDNA or gDNA, and it came from T cells, B-cell-depleted T cells, or PBMCs.

During active infection, Seattle patients enrolled and were then monitored through disease. This rearrangement joins TRBV7-8 to TRBJ1-3, with TRBD1 as a possible D gene (6 bases). This clonotype originated in a woman aged 25 to 39 with COVID-19, enrolled during active disease. Sequencing used peripheral blood. The CDR3 DNA sequence: TGTGCCAGCAGCCGAACAGGGACTGGAAACACCATATATTTT. As protein: CASSRTGTGNTIYF.